Each of the 23 T cell receptor beta chains below was sequenced from the same sample in a study of memory B cells and T cells in multiple sclerosis. Assay: immunoSEQ multiplex PCR; the TCRdb copy retains only in-frame clones and omits some. The table has 25,000 to 35,000 clones, around 86% seen once. No cognate antigen is known for these TCRs. Separate sequencing covered autoproliferating (CFSE-dim) and non-proliferating (CFSE-high) T cells from stimulus-free culture. Cultures began with 45 million to 50 million CFSE-labeled PBMCs, unstimulated for roughly seven days, with replicate wells pooled. Source material: PBMCs from blood kept in culture. The source of these receptors is a human donor with multiple sclerosis.

V gene TRBV5-6 combines with J gene TRBJ1-2; 8 bases fit TRBD1. This CDR3 is 15 amino acids long. The V gene end was trimmed by 3 bases and the J gene end by 4 bases; junction bases not matched to a gene: 8. In germline, CDR1 is SGHDT, CDR2 YYEEEE. The CDR3 DNA is TGTGCCAGCAGCTGGTCACAGGGGGGGGTCTATGGCTACACCTTC. Its protein product is CASSWSQGGVYGYTF.

The V call is TRBV6-6, the J call TRBJ2-2, with D possibly matching TRBD2 (6 bases). CDR1 MNHNY and CDR2 SVGAGI come from the germline V gene (reference sequence). V was trimmed by 6 bases and J by 4 bases, leaving 18 bases between them. The CDR3 has 16 amino acids. The DNA of the CDR3 is TGTGCCAGCAGCCCGGTCGCGGGGTTAGGCACCGGGGAGCTGTTTTTT. It yields the protein CASSPVAGLGTGELFF.

This chain links TRBV19 with TRBJ1-2, with TRBD1 identical over 8 bases. J was trimmed by 3 bases and V by 5 bases; bases with no gene match: 14. CDR1 LNHDA and CDR2 SQIVND come from the germline V gene (reference sequence). The CDR3 sequence is 17 residues long. CDR3 nucleotide sequence: TGTGCCAGTAGTGGCGGCCAGGGGGCTATTTTAGACTATGGCTACACCTTC. As protein: CASSGGQGAILDYGYTF.

The chain is built from TRBV27 and TRBJ2-3; 10 nucleotides line up with TRBD2. Looked up from germline, CDR1 is MNHEY and CDR2 is SMNVEV (reference sequence). The CDR3 totals 17 residues. The V segment lost 7 bases and the J segment 2 bases; nucleotides outside the gene matches: 12. CDR3 bases: TGTGCCAGCACTCCAGGGGGGCTAGCGGGAGTCACAGATACGCAGTATTTT. It specifies CASTPGGLAGVTDTQYF.

The chain combines TRBV9 with TRBJ2-5; 11 bases line up with TRBD2. Germline-derived CDR1 and CDR2 are SGDLS and YYNGEE. After removal of 0 bases from V and 5 bases from J, the junction contained 9 bases not matched to a gene. The CDR3 loop spans 17 amino acids. CDR3 coding DNA: TGTGCCAGCAGCGTAGAGGGTAGCGGGGGGGCCGGGGAGACCCAGTACTTC. This translates into CASSVEGSGGAGETQYF. Looking up the rest from reference TRBV9 and TRBJ2-5 gives the full variable domain: DSGVTQTPKHLITATGQRVTLRCSPRSGDLSVYWYQQSLDQGLQFLIQYYNGEERAKGNILERFSAQQFPDLHSELNLSSLELGDSALYFCASSVEGSGGAGETQYFGPGTRLLVL.

The chain employs TRBV5-4 and TRBJ2-7; D is ambiguous. The CDR3 runs 12 residues. The ends were cut back, 1 base at V and 5 bases at J, with 7 bases in the middle. Germline CDR1 reads SGHNT; CDR2 reads YYREEE (reference sequence). The CDR3 DNA reads TGTGCCAGCAGCTTGCCCCCCAACGAGCAGTACTTC. It yields the protein CASSLPPNEQYF.

The V gene is TRBV19, the J gene TRBJ2-5; no reliable D call. CDR1 and CDR2 (germline): LNHDA, SQIVND (reference sequence). Trimming removed 6 bases from V and 5 bases from J, with 13 bases in between. The CDR3 totals 13 residues. CDR3 in DNA: TGTGCCAGTAGCCCGGGCGGTTGGGAGACCCAGTACTTC. It is translated as CASSPGGWETQYF.

This chain connects TRBV18 to TRBJ2-5; D gene ambiguous. Germline CDR1 KGHSH, CDR2 LQKENI. The CDR3 covers 14 residues. The germline V and J ends were trimmed by 6 bases and 2 bases, with 13 bases remaining between them. The CDR3 region is CASSSDGEQETQYF. Written as DNA, the CDR3 is TGTGCCAGCTCGTCGGACGGTGAGCAAGAGACCCAGTACTTC.

The rearrangement uses TRBV27 and TRBJ2-1; TRBD2 matches 12 bases. The trim removed 5 bases at V and 4 bases at J, leaving 6 bases unmatched. There are 16 residues in the CDR3. CDR1 is MNHEY, CDR2 SMNVEV, per germline (reference sequence). Written as DNA, the CDR3 is TGTGCCAGCAGTCACTTGGGACTAGCGGGTTACAATGAGCAGTTCTTC. Translated, it gives CASSHLGLAGYNEQFF.

The rearrangement joins TRBV5-4 to TRBJ2-5; 8 nucleotides match TRBD2. Trimming took 1 base from V and 5 from J; bases not matched to a gene: 13. The CDR3 extends over 17 amino acids. Germline CDR1 SGHNT, CDR2 YYREEE (reference sequence). As DNA, the CDR3 is TGTGCCAGCAGCTTGTTTGGGCGTAGCGGGGATGGCGAGACCCAGTACTTC. It translates to CASSLFGRSGDGETQYF.

The chain recombines TRBV5-6 with TRBJ2-5, with D unclear. With 4 bases removed from V and 4 bases from J, the gap between germline ends came to 5 bases. The germline CDR1 and CDR2 sequences are SGHDT and YYEEEE. The CDR3 totals 11 residues. The DNA for the CDR3 is TGTGCCAGCAGCCTAAGAGAGACCCAGTACTTC. Translating gives CASSLRETQYF.

This clone was counted only a few times. The rearrangement uses TRBV4-1 and TRBJ2-7; D unclear. This CDR3 region has 14 residues. The V end was cut by 2 bases, the J end by 2 bases, with 10 bases between. Germline CDR1 MGHRA, CDR2 YSYEKL. The DNA of the CDR3 is TGCGCCAGCAGCCAAAGGGCGGTTCCCTACGAGCAGTACTTC. It specifies CASSQRAVPYEQYF.

CDR3 sequence: CASRGTSRFYEQYF. The CDR3 DNA reads TGTGCCAGCAGAGGGACTAGCAGATTCTACGAGCAGTACTTC. The chain combines TRBV28 with TRBJ2-7; 9 bases are shared with TRBD2. The CDR3 runs to 14 residues. Germline V gene data show CDR1 as MDHEN and CDR2 as SYDVKM. V lost 6 bases and J lost 3; bases outside the gene matches: 6.

This rearrangement joins TRBV19 to TRBJ1-1, with D perhaps TRBD1 (5 bases). Trimming took off 0 bases at V and 0 bases at J, with 5 bases between the two ends. Germline values: CDR1 LNHDA, CDR2 SQIVND (reference sequence). The CDR3 sequence is 14 residues long. The chain's CDR3 is CASSIDRVNTEAFF. CDR3 in DNA: TGTGCCAGTAGTATAGACAGGGTGAACACTGAAGCTTTCTTT.

The J gene is TRBJ2-2, the V gene TRBV9, with 7 bases identical to TRBD2. J was trimmed by 0 bases and V by 1 base; bases with no gene match: 24. The CDR3 is 23 residues long. Germline lookup yields CDR1 SGDLS and CDR2 YYNGEE. CDR3: CASSVTPAREASGHGPNTGELFF. CDR3 sequence (DNA): TGTGCCAGCAGCGTAACCCCCGCTAGGGAGGCTAGCGGTCACGGACCGAACACCGGGGAGCTGTTTTTT.

The chain has TRBV28 and TRBJ2-6; no reliable D call. Trimming removed 5 bases from V and 0 bases from J, with 14 bases in between. The CDR3 is made up of 17 amino acids. Per the germline V gene, CDR1 is MDHEN and CDR2 is SYDVKM. The CDR3 protein is CASSPLPSFSGANVLTF. CDR3 DNA sequence: TGTGCCAGCAGTCCGTTACCCTCTTTCTCTGGGGCCAACGTCCTGACTTTC.

The chain links TRBV18 to TRBJ2-7, with 9 positions matching TRBD1. This CDR3 is 14 amino acids long. From germline, CDR1 is KGHSH and CDR2 LQKENI. Unmatched junction bases numbered 2, after V lost 3 bases and J lost 2 bases. CDR3 loop: CASSPDRGAYEQYF. CDR3 in DNA: TGTGCCAGCTCACCGGACAGGGGTGCCTACGAGCAGTACTTC.

The rearrangement uses TRBV21-1 and TRBJ1-5. TRBV21-1 is recorded as a pseudogene. The CDR3 is 19 amino acids. The CDR3 region is CASSKENTAPHYSNQPQHF. The CDR3 DNA reads TGTGCCAGCAGCAAAGAAAATACGGCACCACACTATAGCAATCAGCCCCAGCATTTT.

The CDR3 coding sequence is TGTGCCAGCAGTGAATCTGGGGGGAGGAATACTGAAGCTTTCTTT. Translating it yields CASSESGGRNTEAFF. V gene TRBV2 combines with J gene TRBJ1-1; D perhaps matches TRBD1 (5 bases). Deletions cut 2 bases from V and 5 bases from J, with 15 bases between. Germline CDR1 is SNHLY and CDR2 is FYNNEI. The CDR3 totals 15 residues. Full variable domain (outside the CDR3, taken from reference TRBV2 and TRBJ1-1): EPEVTQTPSHQVTQMGQEVILRCVPISNHLYFYWYRQILGQKVEFLVSFYNNEISEKSEIFDDQFSVERPDGSNFTLKIRSTKLEDSAMYFCASSESGGRNTEAFFGQGTRLTVV.

The chain combines TRBV9 with TRBJ2-1; D may be TRBD1 or TRBD2 (5 bases each). There are 17 residues in the CDR3. In germline, CDR1 is SGDLS, CDR2 YYNGEE. Trimming stripped 0 bases from V and 0 bases from J, with 13 bases between. CDR3 bases: TGTGCCAGCAGCGTAGCCCCGGCAGGGAGCTCCTACAATGAGCAGTTCTTC. Translation gives CASSVAPAGSSYNEQFF.

The count of this clone is one. The junction differs from germline at one of its ends, possibly a read error. CDR3 protein: CSFRQGAGNGQCF. DNA for the CDR3: TGCAGCTTCCGACAGGGGGCAGGGAACGGGCAGTGCTTC. The chain links TRBV29-1 to TRBJ2-7, with 10 bases fitting TRBD1. CDR3 size: 13 residues. Germline loops: CDR1 SQVTM, CDR2 ANQGSEA.

The J gene is TRBJ1-2, the V gene TRBV7-3; 7 bases map to TRBD1. V shed 6 bases and J 6 bases; nucleotides not matched to a gene: 13. The germline V gene encodes CDR1 SGHTA and CDR2 FQGTGA. CDR3 length equals 15 residues. The CDR3 sequence is CASSPGTEWEDGYTF. The CDR3, as DNA: TGTGCCAGCAGTCCCGGGACAGAGTGGGAGGATGGCTACACCTTC.

The V call is TRBV21-1, the J call TRBJ2-7; the table's D call, TRBD2, has no DNA check behind it. TRBV21-1 is a pseudogene. The CDR3 runs 16 residues. CDR3 DNA sequence: TGTGCCAGCAGCAGTCTCCTACAAGGGACGGGGGACGAGCAGTACTTC. It yields the protein CASSSLLQGTGDEQYF.